This entry is about one TCR beta chain. Which antigen it targets is not known. No base qualities exist here, and no much larger clone lies one base off it. The immunoSEQ Assay was used to sequence TCR beta CDR3 regions from DNA. In the source study's methods: T cell density was computed as TCR beta template counts normalized to usable DNA estimated by amplifying housekeeping genes. Richness was estimated using the preseqR package, with extrapolation to 400,000 templates for PBMC samples and to 120,000 templates for tissue samples. Clonality was defined by subtracting Pielou's evenness from one. Differential abundance testing on productive amino-acid clonotypes, with a minimum total count of 5 and an alpha of 0.1, was used to identify tissue-enriched TCRs. Repertoire overlap between compartments was quantified with the Jaccard Index and Morisita Overlap Index. GLIPH grouped TCR beta CDR3s together with public tetramer-defined viral CDR3s, and a viral motif had to include at least three viral sequences and also show V-gene enrichment. Here the immuneACCESS table is served through TCRdb, limited to in-frame sequences with V and J called. Missing clones are a known gap in these copies; in checked studies unresolved V genes cover under half, and the rest lacks a known reason. The D gene and trimming were derived from the DNA, and the V and J assignments and clone size from that table. This sample comprises about 79,000 clones, around 90% of them detected only once. Jointly, the top ten make up under 25% of the sample.

At diagnosis, tumor, uninvolved tumor-adjacent lung and peripheral blood were collected and then preserved as a mix of FFPE and fresh-frozen material. For TCR repertoire profiling, blood samples were analyzed as peripheral blood mononuclear cells. The data were taken from a study of T cells in localized non-small cell lung cancer (dated by TCRdb to about 2020). With respect to the entire study: The study analyzed T cell repertoires of around 250 early-stage NSCLC patients, comparing tumors and uninvolved tumor-adjacent lungs. The cohort was made up of approximately 250 treatment-naive NSCLC patients whose localized lung tumors had been resected. The mean age of the NSCLC patients was roughly 70 years, with 120 to 150 men and 95 to 110 women. What the work shows at the level of the full study, not this receptor alone: Of the top 100 tumor clones, a median of roughly 56 were detected in paired uninvolved adjacent lung; roughly 26 were also among that lung's top 100. Because multi-region tumor sequencing was not done, intratumor heterogeneity could not be ruled out. Because of the exploratory design, TCR variables were selected using unadjusted p-values without false-discovery rate correction. Uninvolved tumor-adjacent lung showed the highest T cell clonality, higher than tumor, which suggests more focused antigenic responses in the uninvolved tumor-adjacent lung. Higher blood T cell density associated with longer overall survival, while higher adjacent-lung clonality associated with shorter survival.

Counted from cysteine to phenylalanine, this CDR3 has 14 amino acids. The read is trimmed to its CDR3 DNA, 42 bases read in frame from base 1. For CDR1 and CDR2, the germline V gene lists SNHLY and FYNNEI. Compared with germline, V lacks 9 bases and J lacks 10 bases; bases without a gene match: 10. The sample here was peripheral blood, taken before any cancer treatment. The clonotype was recovered from a woman between 35 and 70 years old with stage I squamous cell lung carcinoma. The rearranged chain carries TRBV2 and TRBJ1-6; TRBD1 lines up with 9 middle nucleotides. The nucleotide sequence is TGTGCCAGAGGGCAGACAGGGGGTAGCTCACCCCTCCACTTT. Its product reads: CARGQTGGSSPLHF.